These T cell receptor beta chains were read from a single sample in a study of T cells in Graves' hyperthyroidism and ophthalmopathy. From the multiplex PCR reads, TCRdb called clonotypes with MiXCR, one entry per CDR3 protein. The data show 300,000 to 450,000 distinct CDR3 sequences, roughly 14% seen once. Material for sequencing was blood. All receptors derive from a woman aged 25 to 45 with Graves' ophthalmopathy. Both conserved end residues are part of each CDR3. The D gene is left open where the match is weak. Not all rows give a size; the values are once, few, many and, for expanded clones, a class.

J: TRBJ2-7; length: 13; V: TRBV11-3; D: .; size: many; CDR3: CASSSRPLYEQYF; DNA: TGTGCCAGCAGCTCCCGCCCCCTCTACGAGCAGTACTTC
J: TRBJ1-1; length: 13; V: TRBV2; D: .; size: .; CDR3: CASENFPGTEAFF; DNA: TGTGCCAGCGAAAACTTCCCGGGCACTGAAGCTTTCTTT
J: TRBJ1-6; length: 18; V: TRBV3-1; D: .; size: many; CDR3: CASSDSSPRGHYNSPLHF; DNA: TGTGCCAGCAGCGACTCTAGCCCACGAGGTCACTATAATTCACCCCTCCACTTT
J: TRBJ2-3; length: 13; V: TRBV27; D: .; size: many; CDR3: CASSGYNTDTQYF; DNA: TGTGCCAGCAGCGGATACAACACAGATACGCAGTATTTT
J: TRBJ2-7; length: 15; V: TRBV6-2/TRBV6-3; D: .; size: many; CDR3: CASSYSARQSYEQYF; DNA: TGTGCCAGCAGTTACTCAGCTCGGCAGTCCTACGAGCAGTACTTC
J: TRBJ1-3; length: 15; V: TRBV3-1; D: TRBD1; size: many; CDR3: CASSQNTGAGNTIYF; DNA: TGTGCCAGCAGCCAGAACACAGGGGCTGGAAACACCATATATTTT
J: TRBJ2-3; length: 17; V: TRBV2; D: .; size: many; CDR3: CASSTTIDMWATDTQYF; DNA: TGTGCCAGCAGTACAACCATTGACATGTGGGCCACAGATACGCAGTATTTT
J: TRBJ2-7; length: 13; V: TRBV12-3/TRBV12-4; D: .; size: many; CDR3: CASNPSSSYEQYF; DNA: TGTGCCAGCAATCCCTCAAGCTCCTACGAGCAGTACTTC
J: TRBJ1-1; length: 12; V: TRBV7-9; D: .; size: many; CDR3: CASSPRGGRAFF; DNA: TGTGCCAGCAGCCCTCGGGGCGGGAGAGCTTTCTTT
J: TRBJ2-6; length: 11; V: TRBV18; D: .; size: .; CDR3: CASSPGNVLTF; DNA: TGTGCCAGCTCACCTGGCAACGTCCTGACTTTC
J: TRBJ2-5; length: 16; V: TRBV14; D: .; size: many; CDR3: CASSQLGTDKEETQYF; DNA: TGTGCCAGCAGCCAACTCGGGACGGATAAAGAAGAGACCCAGTACTTC
J: TRBJ1-2; length: 13; V: TRBV27; D: .; size: many; CDR3: CASSLSQNYGYTF; DNA: TGTGCCAGCAGTTTAAGCCAGAACTATGGCTACACCTTC
J: TRBJ2-3; length: 14; V: TRBV30; D: .; size: .; CDR3: CAWSVGGGTDTQYF; DNA: TGTGCCTGGAGTGTAGGGGGGGGCACAGATACGCAGTATTTT
J: TRBJ2-1; length: 14; V: TRBV12-3/TRBV12-4; D: .; size: .; CDR3: CASSLGGGANEQLF; DNA: TGTGCCAGCAGTTTAGGAGGGGGGGCTAATGAGCAGCTCTTC
J: TRBJ1-4; length: 15; V: TRBV28; D: TRBD1; size: many; CDR3: CASSHYRGTNEKLFF; DNA: TGTGCCAGCAGTCACTACAGGGGGACTAATGAAAAACTGTTTTTT
J: TRBJ2-3; length: 12; V: TRBV14; D: .; size: many; CDR3: CASSQVGDTQYF; DNA: TGTGCCAGCAGCCAAGTTGGGGATACGCAGTATTTT
J: TRBJ1-1; length: 17; V: TRBV11-1; D: .; size: few; CDR3: CASSRPGRGNSNTEAFF; DNA: TGTGCCAGCAGCCGACCGGGGCGGGGAAATTCGAACACTGAAGCTTTCTTT
J: TRBJ2-1; length: 15; V: TRBV7-9; D: .; size: many; CDR3: CASSSRLGGLGEQFF; DNA: TGTGCCAGCAGCTCACGACTCGGGGGACTGGGAGAGCAGTTCTTC
J: TRBJ2-7; length: 14; V: TRBV15; D: TRBD2; size: many; CDR3: CATSRAGGAGEQYF; DNA: TGTGCCACCAGCAGAGCCGGGGGGGCCGGCGAGCAGTACTTC
J: TRBJ2-5; length: 14; V: TRBV20-1; D: TRBD1; size: .; CDR3: CSARGQGNRETQYF; DNA: TGCAGTGCTAGGGGACAGGGGAATCGGGAGACCCAGTACTTC
J: TRBJ2-7; length: 14; V: TRBV28; D: TRBD1; size: many; CDR3: CASSWGTGVYEQYF; DNA: TGTGCCAGCAGTTGGGGGACAGGGGTCTACGAGCAGTACTTC
J: TRBJ2-1; length: 18; V: TRBV15; D: .; size: few; CDR3: CATSRDSPSEISYNEQFF; DNA: TGTGCCACCAGCAGAGATTCGCCGTCGGAGATCTCCTACAATGAGCAGTTCTTC
J: TRBJ2-5; length: 12; V: TRBV27; D: .; size: many; CDR3: CASSDQRGTQYF; DNA: TGTGCCAGCAGTGATCAGAGAGGGACCCAGTACTTC
J: TRBJ1-2; length: 14; V: TRBV7-2; D: .; size: many; CDR3: CASSYPTQYYGYTF; DNA: TGTGCCAGCAGCTACCCTACGCAATACTATGGCTACACCTTC
J: TRBJ1-2; length: 14; V: TRBV14; D: TRBD1; size: many; CDR3: CASSHVRTGHGYTF; DNA: TGTGCCAGCAGCCATGTCCGGACAGGGCATGGCTACACCTTC
J: TRBJ2-2; length: 16; V: TRBV28; D: .; size: many; CDR3: CASSARTPSNTGELFF; DNA: TGTGCCAGCAGTGCAAGGACACCTTCGAACACCGGGGAGCTGTTTTTT
J: TRBJ1-5; length: 16; V: TRBV27; D: TRBD1; size: many; CDR3: CASSPGTGWRNQPQHF; DNA: TGTGCCAGCAGTCCGGGGACAGGGTGGCGCAATCAGCCCCAGCATTTT
J: TRBJ2-7; length: 13; V: TRBV29-1; D: .; size: many; CDR3: CSVGGLGGHEQYF; DNA: TGCAGCGTTGGGGGTCTCGGGGGCCACGAGCAGTACTTC
J: TRBJ1-6; length: 14; V: TRBV20-1; D: TRBD1; size: many; CDR3: CSARDGQGNSPLHF; DNA: TGCAGTGCTAGAGATGGACAGGGGAATTCACCCCTCCACTTT
J: TRBJ2-1; length: 16; V: TRBV11-2; D: TRBD2; size: once; CDR3: CASSLTSGRVGNEQFF; DNA: TGTGCCAGCAGCTTGACTAGCGGGAGGGTCGGCAATGAGCAGTTCTTC
J: TRBJ1-6; length: 14; V: TRBV30; D: TRBD1; size: many; CDR3: CAWSGGTANSPLHF; DNA: TGTGCCTGGAGCGGAGGGACAGCTAATTCACCCCTCCACTTT
J: TRBJ2-1; length: 14; V: TRBV5-4; D: .; size: .; CDR3: CASSSFGGGNEQFF; DNA: TGTGCCAGCAGCTCGTTTGGAGGGGGCAATGAGCAGTTCTTC
J: TRBJ2-5; length: 13; V: TRBV20-1; D: .; size: many; CDR3: CSALTLGQETQYF; DNA: TGCAGTGCGTTGACACTAGGTCAAGAGACCCAGTACTTC
J: TRBJ1-5; length: 15; V: TRBV6-1; D: TRBD1; size: many; CDR3: CATTPGQASNQPQHF; DNA: TGTGCCACCACACCTGGACAGGCTAGCAATCAGCCCCAGCATTTT
J: TRBJ1-2; length: 16; V: TRBV3-1; D: .; size: .; CDR3: CASSVSSGPLNYGYTF; DNA: TGTGCCAGCAGCGTCAGCTCAGGGCCTCTTAACTATGGCTACACCTTC
J: TRBJ2-3; length: 15; V: TRBV29-1; D: TRBD1; size: many; CDR3: CSVEGDRGELDTQYF; DNA: TGCAGCGTTGAAGGAGACAGGGGCGAGCTAGATACGCAGTATTTT
J: TRBJ1-5; length: 15; V: TRBV6-1; D: TRBD1; size: .; CDR3: CASNGQGVSNQPQHF; DNA: TGTGCCAGCAACGGACAGGGGGTGAGCAATCAGCCCCAGCATTTT
J: TRBJ2-5; length: 15; V: TRBV12-3/TRBV12-4; D: TRBD2; size: .; CDR3: CASSPGGADFETQYF; DNA: TGTGCCAGCAGTCCCGGGGGGGCCGATTTTGAGACCCAGTACTTC
J: TRBJ1-2; length: 18; V: TRBV6-1; D: .; size: few; CDR3: CASSEIMGRGSGNYGYTF; DNA: TGTGCCAGCAGTGAAATCATGGGCAGGGGATCCGGTAACTATGGCTACACCTTC
J: TRBJ2-7; length: 17; V: TRBV20-1; D: TRBD2; size: many; CDR3: CSARVQRGGSDPYEQYF; DNA: TGCAGTGCTAGAGTTCAGCGGGGGGGCTCAGACCCCTACGAGCAGTACTTC
J: TRBJ1-1; length: 15; V: TRBV6-6; D: .; size: many; CDR3: CASSYSSGTVAEAFF; DNA: TGTGCCAGCAGTTACTCGTCGGGGACTGTCGCTGAAGCTTTCTTT